This T cell receptor (beta chain) was identified during a study of T cell responses to AZD1222 COVID-19 vaccine. With 6 bases removed from V and 8 bases from J, the gap between germline ends came to 19 bases. The CDR3 runs to 14 residues. CDR1 and CDR2 from the germline V gene are LNHDA and SQIVND (reference sequence). Profiled with immunoSEQ multiplex PCR; TCRdb holds only in-frame clones, not every one. This sample has some 62,000 clones; over 60% occur once, and the top ten carry 11% to 15%. This clone was seen a handful of times. Its target is unknown. General study results and limits: Repertoire samples came only from after the peak T cell response.

The chain has TRBV19 and TRBJ1-2; a weak D match, TRBD1 (5 bases). The specimen was peripheral blood, collected on day 0 of AZD1222 vaccination. The receptor's source is an adult in good health. CDR3 DNA: TGTGCCAGTAGCCCCCTGGAGGGGTCTAGAGGCTACACCTTC. Translating gives CASSPLEGSRGYTF.